This passage covers 25 T cell receptor beta chains from one sample sequenced in a study of Ad26.COV2.S vaccination and SARS-CoV-2 variants. The treatment here: roughly 18 received Ad26.COV2.S at low or high dose, single or two shots; about 5 received placebo; per-sample allocation not given. The samples date from day 63 after the first vaccine or placebo injection. Repertoires were generated with immunoSEQ multiplex PCR, while TCRdb's copy carries only in-frame clones and drops some. The sample contains a few hundred thousand clones, 83% of which appear only once. This specimen was peripheral blood, taken in a trial of Ad26.COV2.S vaccine versus placebo. These receptors all stem from a person aged 18-60 years who received the Ad26.COV2.S COVID-19 vaccine or a placebo.

This sequence joins TRBV6-5 and TRBJ2-3, with 11 positions matching TRBD2. This CDR3 contains 14 residues. V was pared by 10 bases and J by 2 bases, with 5 bases of the junction left unmatched. In germline, CDR1 is MNHEY, CDR2 SVGAGI. CDR3 sequence: CATGLAGITDTQYF. Written as DNA, the CDR3 is TGTGCCACCGGACTAGCGGGTATCACAGATACGCAGTATTTT.

This sequence joins TRBV5-5 and TRBJ1-2; D not resolved. The CDR3 consists of 17 residues. V was shortened by 2 bases and J by 1 base, with 18 bases between the two germline ends. The germline gives CDR1 SGHKS, CDR2 YYEKEE (reference sequence). The CDR3 coding sequence is TGTGCCAGCAGCTTTGAGCCAGGCTATTCCCTTAACTATGGCTACACCTTC. It codes for CASSFEPGYSLNYGYTF.

CDR3 sequence reads: CAISESGTGGRETQYF. The DNA of the CDR3 is TGTGCCATCAGTGAGTCGGGGACAGGGGGCCGGGAGACCCAGTACTTC. The rearrangement joins TRBV10-3 to TRBJ2-5, with 12 bases lining up with TRBD1. Germline CDR1 is ENHRY and CDR2 is SYGVKD. V lost 0 bases to trimming and J lost 5 bases; unmatched junction nucleotides: 4. CDR3 length equals 16 residues.

The chain uses TRBV19 and TRBJ1-6; 10 nucleotides agree with TRBD1. CDR1 and CDR2 (germline): LNHDA, SQIVND (reference sequence). The CDR3 runs 14 residues. V gave up 0 bases and J gave up 10 bases; unmatched junction bases: 0. The CDR3, as DNA: TGTGCCAGTAGTATAGAGGGACAGGGGTCACCCCTCCACTTT. Translating gives CASSIEGQGSPLHF.

The CDR3 is CACPVVGGYTF. The DNA for the CDR3 is TGTGCCTGCCCTGTGGTTGGTGGCTACACCTTC. The chain uses TRBV2 and TRBJ1-2; D gene ambiguous. CDR1 SNHLY and CDR2 FYNNEI come from the germline V gene. V dropped 11 bases and J dropped 7 bases, with 14 bases sitting between them. CDR3 length: 11 amino acids.

The chain carries TRBV11-3 and TRBJ2-3; tentative D call: TRBD2 (6 bases). V was trimmed by 0 bases and J by 1 base, leaving 8 bases between them. This CDR3 region has 15 residues. The germline gives CDR1 SGHNT, CDR2 YENEEA. The DNA for the CDR3 is TGTGCCAGCAGCTTAGACCCTAGCGGCACAGATACGCAGTATTTT. Encoded protein: CASSLDPSGTDTQYF.

This chain uses TRBV7-9 with TRBJ1-1; no reliable D call. Looked up from germline, CDR1 is SEHNR and CDR2 is FQNEAQ (reference sequence). Trimming stripped 5 bases from V and 1 base from J, with 11 bases between. The CDR3 is made up of 14 amino acids. The CDR3 DNA is TGTGCCAGCAGCACCCAGGACCGGAACACTGAAGCTTTCTTT. Its translation: CASSTQDRNTEAFF.

In its sample, this clone was seen many times. V gene TRBV6-5 combines with J gene TRBJ1-6; 7 positions match TRBD1. V shed 6 bases, J shed 10 bases, and the junction held 12 bases outside the gene matches. CDR3 length: 15 residues. CDR1 and CDR2 from the germline V gene are MNHEY and SVGAGI. The CDR3 nucleotides are TGTGCCAGCAGAGACAGGGATTTAACGGCATCACCCCTCCACTTT. It translates to CASRDRDLTASPLHF.

The CDR3 DNA reads TGTGCCAGCAGCGCCGGAGGGGTCTATGGCTACACCTTC. Protein product: CASSAGGVYGYTF. The chain joins TRBV13 to TRBJ1-2; D is possibly TRBD1 (5 bases). The CDR3 has 13 amino acids. Germline V lookup: CDR1 PRHDT, CDR2 FYEKMQ (reference sequence). Trimming shortened V by 5 bases and J by 4 bases, and 11 bases separated the two germline ends.

This sequence joins TRBV6-5 and TRBJ2-7; 10 bases align to TRBD1. The CDR3 covers 15 residues. V shed 5 bases and J 0 bases; nucleotides not matched to a gene: 4. CDR1 MNHEY and CDR2 SVGAGI come from the germline V gene. Here the CDR3 reads CASSRGQGSSYEQYF. The CDR3 DNA is TGTGCCAGCAGTAGGGGACAGGGGAGCTCCTACGAGCAGTACTTC.

The chain has TRBV11-3 and TRBJ1-2; no clear D. Germline assignment: CDR1 SGHNT and CDR2 YENEEA. Trimming removed 5 bases from V and 7 bases from J, with 11 bases in between. The CDR3 runs to 12 residues. This CDR3 reads CASSPGPGGYTF. The CDR3 bases are TGTGCCAGCAGCCCCGGCCCGGGTGGCTACACCTTC.

The J gene is TRBJ1-2, the V gene TRBV27; no reliable D call. V lost 8 bases and J 5 bases, leaving 12 bases between the germline ends. The CDR3 loop spans 12 amino acids. The germline V gene has CDR1 MNHEY and CDR2 SMNVEV (reference sequence). The CDR3 DNA reads as TGTGCCAGCGCGAACATTGGGTATGGCTACACCTTC. This codes for CASANIGYGYTF.

This chain uses TRBV27 with TRBJ2-1; D gene uncertain. Trimming left V 0 bases short and J 13 bases short, with 19 bases between. CDR1 is MNHEY, CDR2 SMNVEV, per germline (reference sequence). The CDR3 loop spans 15 amino acids. The CDR3 coding sequence is TGTGCCAGCAGTTTATCGTTTCTTCACTACACTGGACAGTTCTTC. Protein sequence: CASSLSFLHYTGQFF.

The chain carries TRBV2 and TRBJ2-1, with D perhaps TRBD1 or TRBD2 (5 bases each). Germline lookup yields CDR1 SNHLY and CDR2 FYNNEI. Trimming took off 9 bases at V and 8 bases at J, with 20 bases between the two ends. The CDR3 extends over 14 amino acids. The CDR3 nucleotides read TGTGCCAGTAGGGACGGGACCACTCCACATGAGCAGTTCTTC. Protein: CASRDGTTPHEQFF.

This clone was picked up a small number of times. The chain joins TRBV7-8 to TRBJ2-3, with D possibly matching TRBD1 (5 bases). CDR1 SGHVS and CDR2 FQNEAQ come from the germline V gene. V was trimmed by 6 bases and J by 1 base, leaving 14 bases between them. This CDR3 is built from 15 residues. In DNA form, the CDR3 reads TGTGCCAGCAGTCCCAGGGTGGACCGCACAGATACGCAGTATTTT. Residues: CASSPRVDRTDTQYF.

The V call is TRBV5-1, the J call TRBJ1-6; 10 bases are shared with TRBD1. Trimming at V came to 0 bases and at J to 10 bases, leaving 4 bases not matched to a gene. Germline assignment: CDR1 SGHRS and CDR2 YFSETQ. The CDR3 length is 15 residues. CDR3 region: CASSLAGQGKSPLHF. CDR3 nucleotides: TGCGCCAGCAGCTTGGCGGGACAGGGGAAATCACCCCTCCACTTT.

This clone showed up just once. The chain is built from TRBV29-1 and TRBJ2-7; D perhaps matches TRBD1 (5 bases). Germline lookup yields CDR1 SQVTM and CDR2 ANQGSEA. Trimming took off 1 base at V and 6 bases at J, with 19 bases between the two ends. The CDR3 sequence is 15 residues long. Here the CDR3 reads CSVEGGPRGRSEQYF. CDR3 sequence (DNA): TGCAGCGTTGAAGGTGGCCCAAGGGGTAGGAGCGAGCAGTACTTC.

This clone was observed a few times. The chain carries TRBV10-3 and TRBJ2-7, with D unresolved. Germline CDR1 is ENHRY and CDR2 is SYGVKD. The length of the CDR3 is 12 residues. V was clipped by 8 bases and J by 1 base, with 9 bases between them. CDR3 sequence (DNA): TGTGCCATCGCGAACAGTTCCTACGAGCAGTACTTC. As protein: CAIANSSYEQYF.

The chain joins TRBV12-5 to TRBJ2-3; possibly TRBD2 for D (6 bases). The CDR3 consists of 14 residues. The V gene's germline CDR1 is LGHNT and CDR2 FRNRAP. The ends were cut back, 3 bases at V and 0 bases at J, with 7 bases in the middle. In nucleotides, the CDR3 is TGTGCTAGTGGTTTAAGCGGGAGCACAGATACGCAGTATTTT. It specifies CASGLSGSTDTQYF.

The V gene is TRBV13, the J gene TRBJ2-5; D is unresolved. Germline V gives CDR1 PRHDT, CDR2 FYEKMQ (reference sequence). This CDR3 is 15 amino acids long. With 1 base removed from V and 2 bases from J, the gap between germline ends came to 11 bases. CDR3 sequence (DNA): TGTGCCAGCAGCTTAGACGGGCCAGGTCAAGAGACCCAGTACTTC. It translates to CASSLDGPGQETQYF.

This clone was seen just once. This chain links TRBV27 with TRBJ2-6, with TRBD2 as a possible D gene (6 bases). V was clipped by 4 bases and J by 0 bases, with 10 bases between them. The CDR3 has 16 amino acids. Germline CDR1 reads MNHEY; CDR2 reads SMNVEV (reference sequence). In nucleotides, the CDR3 is TGTGCCAGCAGTTATGACGGGAGCTCTGGGGCCAACGTCCTGACTTTC. This sequence encodes CASSYDGSSGANVLTF.

The genes are TRBV4-3 and TRBJ1-2; D is unclear. V dropped 0 bases and J dropped 4 bases, with 9 bases sitting between them. Germline CDR1 and CDR2: LGHNA and YSLEER. The CDR3 runs to 14 residues. Here the CDR3 reads CASSQDRGVYGYTF. The CDR3 DNA sequence: TGCGCCAGCAGCCAAGACCGAGGAGTCTATGGCTACACCTTC.

The chain joins TRBV6-5 to TRBJ2-7, with D tentatively TRBD1 (5 bases). The CDR3 contains 14 residues. Trimming shortened V by 2 bases and J by 2 bases, and 10 bases separated the two germline ends. CDR1 is MNHEY, CDR2 SVGAGI, per germline. CDR3 in DNA: TGTGCCAGCAGTTACAAACAGGACGCCTACGAGCAGTACTTC. Translating it yields CASSYKQDAYEQYF.

V is TRBV5-1 and J is TRBJ1-2; no clear D gene. The CDR3 is 14 residues long. CDR1 is SGHRS, CDR2 YFSETQ, per germline. Trimming took off 7 bases at V and 0 bases at J, with 13 bases between the two ends. The CDR3 sequence is CASADGGTNYGYTF. CDR3 nucleotides: TGCGCCAGCGCGGACGGAGGTACTAACTATGGCTACACCTTC.

The chain combines TRBV7-9 with TRBJ2-4, with D maybe TRBD1 (6 bases). Trimming shortened V by 4 bases and J by 15 bases, and 16 bases separated the two germline ends. This CDR3 is 12 amino acids long. From germline, CDR1 is SEHNR and CDR2 FQNEAQ (reference sequence). As DNA, the CDR3 is TGTGCCAGCAGCTCGTTCTTGGGGGCGGCGTACTTC. Amino acids: CASSSFLGAAYF.